Shown below are 32 T cell receptor beta chains from a single sample sequenced in a study of T cells after yellow fever vaccination. TCRdb called the 5' RACE reads again in MiXCR, with one record for every CDR3 protein. The sample has about 200,000 distinct CDR3 sequences, approximately 3% seen once. The sample was CD4+ T cells sorted from PBMCs, taken 10 days after the yellow fever booster vaccination. The origin of the receptors is a man younger than 30 who received the YFV17D yellow fever vaccine.

The V gene is TRBV7-9, the J gene TRBJ1-6; possibly TRBD1 for D (5 bases). The CDR3 sequence is 15 residues long. CDR1 is SEHNR, CDR2 FQNEAQ, per germline (reference sequence). V lost 5 bases to trimming and J lost 3 bases, with 11 bases between them. The DNA of the CDR3 is TGTGCCAGCAGCCCGGGGACCCACTATAATTCACCCCTCCACTTT. Translated, it gives CASSPGTHYNSPLHF.

This clonotype appeared many times. The chain carries TRBV20-1 and TRBJ1-2; D gene uncertain. From germline, CDR1 is DFQATT and CDR2 SNEGSKA (reference sequence). The CDR3 covers 11 residues. The germline V and J ends were trimmed by 1 base and 7 bases, with 7 bases remaining between them. In nucleotides, the CDR3 is TGCAGTGCTAGAGGGGGTCGTGGCTACACCTTC. Translation: CSARGGRGYTF.

This clonotype came up many times. The chain employs TRBV2 and TRBJ2-2, with D hard to call. The CDR3 is 14 residues long. From germline, CDR1 is SNHLY and CDR2 FYNNEI. Trimming left V 7 bases short and J 1 base short, with 10 bases between. In DNA, the CDR3 is TGTGCCAGCAAACGGCTTCAGAACACCGGGGAGCTGTTTTTT. It yields the protein CASKRLQNTGELFF.

This clonotype was seen ten or more times. This chain uses TRBV7-2 with TRBJ1-5; D unclear. The CDR3 loop spans 14 amino acids. V was clipped by 4 bases and J by 6 bases, with 13 bases between them. Germline-derived CDR1 and CDR2 are SGHTA and FQGNSA. DNA for the CDR3: TGTGCCAGCAGCTCGACCTTGCTGGGTCAGCCCCAGCATTTT. As protein: CASSSTLLGQPQHF.

A word on this clonotype: A much larger clone differs from this one at a single base, so this may be a read error. This chain connects TRBV11-2 to TRBJ2-1, with D hard to call. The CDR3 is made up of 15 amino acids. The V gene lost 0 bases and the J gene lost 4 bases, with 10 bases spanning the gap. Per the germline V gene, CDR1 is SGHAT and CDR2 is FQNNGV. CDR3 nucleotides: TGTGCCAGCAGCTTAGAACGATTGCAGTACAATGAGCAGTTCTTC. The encoded protein is CASSLERLQYNEQFF.

The chain joins TRBV5-1 to TRBJ2-1; D is unclear. The germline gives CDR1 SGHRS, CDR2 YFSETQ. The CDR3 is made up of 13 amino acids. Between the trimmed V and J ends, which lost 3 bases and 6 bases, there was a span of 10 bases. CDR3: CASSSPLPNEQFF. CDR3 nucleotides: TGCGCCAGCAGCTCCCCCCTCCCCAATGAGCAGTTCTTC.

This clonotype was observed many times. This sequence joins TRBV7-2 and TRBJ1-2; D is ambiguous. CDR1 and CDR2 (germline): SGHTA, FQGNSA. V was trimmed by 5 bases and J by 0 bases, leaving 16 bases between them. The CDR3 is 16 residues long. The CDR3 nucleotides are TGTGCCAGCAGCCCCCATCCCGGGGAAGCTAACTATGGCTACACCTTC. Its translation: CASSPHPGEANYGYTF.

The chain is built from TRBV11-1 and TRBJ2-1; 8 bases align to TRBD1. From germline, CDR1 is SGHAT and CDR2 FQDESV (reference sequence). The junction had 5 bases not matched to a gene; V was cut back by 5 bases and J by 2 bases. The CDR3 extends over 15 amino acids. CDR3 DNA sequence: TGTGCCAGCAGCCTGGACAGGGAGACCTACAATGAGCAGTTCTTC. Amino acid sequence: CASSLDRETYNEQFF.

The table lists this clonotype with many counts. V and J are TRBV7-2 and TRBJ2-6, with 9 bases fitting TRBD1. The CDR3 is 19 amino acids. After removal of 4 bases from V and 1 base from J, the junction contained 11 bases not matched to a gene. Germline V gene lookup returns CDR1 SGHTA and CDR2 FQGNSA. The DNA of the CDR3 is TGTGCCAGCAGCTCCCGAGGAGTGGACAGGGGTTCTGGGGCCAACGTCCTGACTTTC. It translates to CASSSRGVDRGSGANVLTF.

This clonotype was observed at least ten times. The rearrangement links TRBV3-1 to TRBJ2-2, with D tentatively TRBD2 (6 bases). The CDR3 extends over 15 amino acids. Germline V gene data show CDR1 as LGHDT and CDR2 as YNNKEL (reference sequence). The V gene lost 4 bases and the J gene lost 7 bases, with 16 bases spanning the gap. For the CDR3, the DNA is TGTGCCAGCAGCCCCCGGGACTCCAAGGACGGGGAGCTGTTTTTT. This encodes CASSPRDSKDGELFF.

In its sample, this clonotype was seen many times. The rearrangement links TRBV25-1 to TRBJ1-1; D remains ambiguous. Germline V CDR1 and CDR2: MGHDK, SYGVNS. With 4 bases removed from V and 5 bases from J, the gap between germline ends came to 11 bases. The CDR3 runs 13 residues. The CDR3 nucleotides are TGTGCCAGCAGTGGGTACAGTAAGACTGAAGCTTTCTTT. Its translation is CASSGYSKTEAFF.

This clonotype was found many times. This sequence joins TRBV20-1 and TRBJ2-3; 11 bases map to TRBD1. Germline CDR1 reads DFQATT; CDR2 reads SNEGSKA (reference sequence). This CDR3 spans 15 amino acids. V dropped 8 bases and J dropped 5; count of bases not matched to a gene: 12. CDR3 DNA sequence: TGCAGTCCCCTGGGAGGGACAGGGGGAGAAGATACGCAGTATTTT. Amino acid sequence: CSPLGGTGGEDTQYF.

In this sample, this clonotype turned up a few times. The V and J genes are TRBV6-2 or TRBV6-3 and TRBJ1-5; 9 positions agree with TRBD1. This CDR3 region has 19 residues. Germline V lookup: CDR1 MNHEY, CDR2 SVGEGT. The V gene end was trimmed by 0 bases and the J gene end by 8 bases; junction bases not matched to a gene: 17. CDR3 sequence: CASSYSMLQGASNVEPQHF. The CDR3 region has the DNA TGTGCCAGCAGTTACTCGATGTTACAGGGGGCAAGTAATGTTGAGCCCCAGCATTTT.

This clonotype was detected a few times. The genes are TRBV7-2 and TRBJ1-3, with a weak D call TRBD1 (5 bases). Trimming removed 5 bases at V and 0 bases at J, with 11 bases between. Looked up from germline, CDR1 is SGHTA and CDR2 is FQGNSA. This CDR3 contains 15 residues. In DNA, the CDR3 is TGTGCCAGCAGCCCTGGGGGTGCCTCTGGAAACACCATATATTTT. Amino acids: CASSPGGASGNTIYF.

This clonotype was observed a few times. This chain joins TRBV6-5 and TRBJ2-3; TRBD2 matches 12 bases. This CDR3 is 17 amino acids long. Germline V gene sequence: CDR1 MNHEY, CDR2 SVGAGI. V lost 5 bases, J lost 4 bases, and 10 bases stayed unmatched. The CDR3 bases are TGTGCCAGCAGTAGGCGCACACTAGCGGGGGGCGCAGATACGCAGTATTTT. It is translated as CASSRRTLAGGADTQYF.

At least ten counts were recorded for this clonotype. The V call is TRBV9, the J call TRBJ2-3; the match to TRBD1 covers 7 bases. The length of the CDR3 is 15 residues. After removal of 3 bases from V and 1 base from J, the junction contained 5 bases not matched to a gene. CDR1 and CDR2 from the germline V gene are SGDLS and YYNGEE. The CDR3 sequence is CASSARGGRTDTQYF. The CDR3 nucleotides are TGTGCCAGCAGCGCCAGAGGGGGCCGCACAGATACGCAGTATTTT.

This clonotype occurred many times. V usage is TRBV4-1 and J usage is TRBJ1-3; the D is unclear. V was cut by 4 bases and J by 4 bases, with 8 bases left in between. CDR3 length: 13 residues. CDR1 is MGHRA and CDR2 is YSYEKL in the germline V gene. This CDR3 is CASSPDHGNTIYF. CDR3 bases: TGCGCCAGCAGCCCCGACCACGGAAACACCATATATTTT.

This clonotype has at least ten counts. The J gene is TRBJ2-7, the V gene TRBV12-3 or TRBV12-4; 11 nucleotides align to TRBD1. J gave up 2 bases and V 5 bases, and 5 bases lay outside the gene matches. The CDR3 sequence is 15 residues long. The CDR3 region is CASSGGTGGTYEQYF. CDR3 coding DNA: TGTGCCAGCAGTGGCGGGACAGGGGGGACCTACGAGCAGTACTTC.

This chain connects TRBV2 to TRBJ2-7; the D gene could be TRBD1 or TRBD2 (7 bases each). The germline V gene encodes CDR1 SNHLY and CDR2 FYNNEI. With 0 bases removed from V and 3 bases from J, the gap between germline ends came to 12 bases. The CDR3 runs 15 residues. The CDR3 loop is CASSEARGGFYEQYV. The CDR3 region has the DNA TGTGCCAGCAGTGAAGCCAGGGGGGGATTCTACGAGCAGTACGTC.

The sample holds many counts of this clonotype. The J gene is TRBJ2-2, the V gene TRBV6-6; D unresolved. Trimming pared 10 bases from V and 3 bases from J, leaving 15 bases between. Germline loops: CDR1 MNHNY, CDR2 SVGAGI (reference sequence). There are 14 residues in the CDR3. The CDR3 protein is CATLRQRDTGELFF. DNA for the CDR3: TGTGCCACCCTTAGGCAAAGGGACACCGGGGAGCTGTTTTTT.

This clonotype showed up just a few times. The rearrangement links TRBV7-2 to TRBJ1-2; the D is unclear. CDR1 SGHTA and CDR2 FQGNSA come from the germline V gene. The V end was cut by 2 bases, the J end by 2 bases, with 24 bases between. CDR3 length equals 19 residues. CDR3 amino acids: CASSLTPLSGGPSNYGYTF. For the CDR3, the DNA is TGTGCCAGCAGCTTAACCCCCCTGAGTGGAGGACCCTCGAACTATGGCTACACCTTC.

This clonotype came up many times. J is TRBJ1-4 and V is TRBV6-5; unclear D gene. Germline loops: CDR1 MNHEY, CDR2 SVGAGI. The CDR3 length is 13 residues. V was clipped by 2 bases and J by 6 bases, with 7 bases between them. The CDR3 protein is CASSYRADEKLFF. CDR3 coding DNA: TGTGCCAGCAGTTACAGGGCTGATGAAAAACTGTTTTTT.

This clonotype occurred many times. This sequence joins TRBV5-1 and TRBJ1-4; TRBD1 might be the D (5 bases). The germline V gene encodes CDR1 SGHRS and CDR2 YFSETQ. CDR3 length: 16 amino acids. Trimming removed 5 bases from V and 7 bases from J, with 21 bases in between. The CDR3: CASRRNPGLEAEKLFF. The DNA for the CDR3 is TGCGCCAGCAGGCGAAACCCGGGACTGGAGGCTGAAAAACTGTTTTTT.

This clonotype was found many times. The chain is built from TRBV5-4 and TRBJ2-3; no clear D. CDR1 SGHNT and CDR2 YYREEE come from the germline V gene (reference sequence). Trimming took off 0 bases at V and 0 bases at J, with 8 bases between the two ends. The CDR3 has 15 amino acids. The CDR3 DNA is TGTGCCAGCAGCTTGGCAGTCCTAAGCACAGATACGCAGTATTTT. It yields the protein CASSLAVLSTDTQYF.

This clonotype was seen more than once but under ten times. The chain links TRBV29-1 to TRBJ1-2; 7 bases match TRBD1. Germline CDR1 and CDR2: SQVTM and ANQGSEA. This CDR3 has 9 amino acids. V trimming: 7 bases; J trimming: 13 bases; junction bases outside the gene matches: 6. CDR3 sequence: CSADRVSTF. The CDR3 DNA sequence: TGCAGCGCAGACAGGGTTTCCACCTTC.

The J gene is TRBJ1-1, the V gene TRBV20-1; D may be TRBD1 (6 bases). CDR1 is DFQATT and CDR2 is SNEGSKA in the germline V gene (reference sequence). The CDR3 is 12 residues long. CDR3 sequence (DNA): TGCAGGGGAAGGGGGTCGAGGACTGAAGCTTTCTTT. This codes for CRGRGSRTEAFF.

There are a few counts of this clonotype. The chain employs TRBV27 and TRBJ2-3; D is undetermined. The CDR3 is 14 residues long. Trimming left V 6 bases short and J 1 base short, with 11 bases between. Germline CDR1 reads MNHEY; CDR2 reads SMNVEV (reference sequence). CDR3 bases: TGTGCCAGCAGGCGCGGCGGCCGCACAGATACGCAGTATTTT. Its translation: CASRRGGRTDTQYF.

The chain carries TRBV7-2 and TRBJ2-3; 8 bases agree with TRBD2. The CDR3 runs to 16 residues. The trim removed 4 bases at V and 0 bases at J, leaving 6 bases unmatched. From germline, CDR1 is SGHTA and CDR2 FQGNSA. The CDR3 bases are TGTGCCAGCAGCTCGGGGGGGCTAGCGAGCACAGATACGCAGTATTTT. Translating it yields CASSSGGLASTDTQYF.

This clonotype was observed a few times. V gene TRBV12-3 or TRBV12-4 combines with J gene TRBJ2-3, with 11 bases fitting TRBD1. V gave up 4 bases and J gave up 5 bases; unmatched junction bases: 11. CDR3 length equals 17 residues. This chain's CDR3 is CASSSRPPGQGEDTQYF. CDR3 DNA: TGTGCCAGCAGTTCCCGACCACCGGGACAGGGGGAAGATACGCAGTATTTT.

Ten or more counts support this clonotype. The chain joins TRBV5-1 to TRBJ2-2, with 8 bases that match TRBD2. The trim removed 3 bases at V and 4 bases at J, leaving 8 bases unmatched. This CDR3 comprises 16 residues. CDR1 SGHRS and CDR2 YFSETQ come from the germline V gene. The CDR3 DNA follows: TGCGCCAGCAGCTCGGGCGGACTAGCAACCACCGGGGAGCTGTTTTTT. This encodes CASSSGGLATTGELFF.

The sample holds many counts of this clonotype. V gene TRBV4-1 combines with J gene TRBJ2-3, with D perhaps matching TRBD2 (5 bases). V was clipped by 0 bases and J by 2 bases, with 9 bases between them. The CDR3 loop spans 15 amino acids. The germline V gene has CDR1 MGHRA and CDR2 YSYEKL. Written as DNA, the CDR3 is TGCGCCAGCAGCCAAGATCGACTACTCACAGATACGCAGTATTTT. As protein: CASSQDRLLTDTQYF.

In this sample, this clonotype turned up many times. The rearrangement joins TRBV28 to TRBJ1-1; a weak D match, TRBD1 (5 bases). The germline gives CDR1 MDHEN, CDR2 SYDVKM. The V gene lost 3 bases and the J gene lost 11 bases, with 10 bases spanning the gap. CDR3 size: 11 residues. The CDR3, as DNA: TGTGCCAGCAGTTTCCGGGAGGGGGCTTTCTTT. This sequence encodes CASSFREGAFF.